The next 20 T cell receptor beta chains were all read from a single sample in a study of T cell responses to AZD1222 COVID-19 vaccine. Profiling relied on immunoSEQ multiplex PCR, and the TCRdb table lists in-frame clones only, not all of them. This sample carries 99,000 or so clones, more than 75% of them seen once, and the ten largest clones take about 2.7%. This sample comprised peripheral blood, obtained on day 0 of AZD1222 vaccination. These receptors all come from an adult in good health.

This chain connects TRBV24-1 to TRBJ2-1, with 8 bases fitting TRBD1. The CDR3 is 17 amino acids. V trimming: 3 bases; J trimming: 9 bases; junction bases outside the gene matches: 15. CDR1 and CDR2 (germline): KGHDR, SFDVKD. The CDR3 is CATSDTGGVAGTGEQFF. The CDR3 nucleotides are TGTGCCACCAGTGATACAGGGGGAGTTGCTGGGACAGGTGAGCAGTTCTTC.

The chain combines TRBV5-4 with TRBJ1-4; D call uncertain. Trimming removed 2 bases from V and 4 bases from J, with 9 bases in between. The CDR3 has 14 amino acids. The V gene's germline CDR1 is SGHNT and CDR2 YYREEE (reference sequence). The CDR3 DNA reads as TGTGCCAGCAGCTTCCATGGCGGTAATGAAAAACTGTTTTTT. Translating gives CASSFHGGNEKLFF.

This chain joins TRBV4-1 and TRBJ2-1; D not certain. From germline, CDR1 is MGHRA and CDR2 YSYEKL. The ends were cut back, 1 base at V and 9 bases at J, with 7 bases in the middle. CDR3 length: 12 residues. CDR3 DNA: TGCGCCAGCAGCCAAGGTCCTACTGAGCAGTTCTTC. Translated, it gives CASSQGPTEQFF.

The CDR3 sequence: CASSLGHLDLAVTEAFF. The CDR3 DNA sequence: TGTGCCAGCAGCTTAGGCCACCTCGATCTGGCTGTTACTGAAGCTTTCTTT. The chain carries TRBV11-3 and TRBJ1-1; D unresolved. Germline V gives CDR1 SGHNT, CDR2 YENEEA. Between the trimmed V and J ends, which lost 1 base and 5 bases, there was a span of 20 bases. The CDR3 runs 17 residues. Full variable domain (remainder filled in from reference TRBV11-3 and TRBJ1-1): EAGVVQSPRYKIIEKKQPVAFWCNPISGHNTLYWYLQNLGQGPELLIRYENEEAVDDSQLPKDRFSAERLKGVDSTLKIQPAELGDSAVYLCASSLGHLDLAVTEAFFGQGTRLTVV.

CDR3 residues: CASSVQELGGYTF. As DNA, the CDR3 is TGTGCCAGCAGTGTGCAGGAACTTGGGGGCTACACCTTC. The rearrangement links TRBV2 to TRBJ1-2; D is ambiguous. CDR1 and CDR2 from the germline V gene are SNHLY and FYNNEI. Between the trimmed V and J ends, which lost 4 bases and 8 bases, there was a span of 14 bases. The CDR3 consists of 13 residues.

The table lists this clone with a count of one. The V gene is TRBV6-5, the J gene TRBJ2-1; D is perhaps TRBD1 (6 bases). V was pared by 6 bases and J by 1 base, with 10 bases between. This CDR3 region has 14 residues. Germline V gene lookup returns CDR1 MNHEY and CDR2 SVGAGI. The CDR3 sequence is CASRRTESYNEQFF. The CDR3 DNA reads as TGTGCCAGCAGGAGGACAGAGTCCTACAATGAGCAGTTCTTC.

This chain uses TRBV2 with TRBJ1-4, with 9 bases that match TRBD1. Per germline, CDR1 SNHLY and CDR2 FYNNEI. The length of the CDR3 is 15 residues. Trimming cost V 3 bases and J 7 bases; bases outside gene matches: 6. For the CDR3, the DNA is TGTGCCAGCAGTGAGCAGGGGACAGGGACTGAAAAACTGTTTTTT. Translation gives CASSEQGTGTEKLFF.

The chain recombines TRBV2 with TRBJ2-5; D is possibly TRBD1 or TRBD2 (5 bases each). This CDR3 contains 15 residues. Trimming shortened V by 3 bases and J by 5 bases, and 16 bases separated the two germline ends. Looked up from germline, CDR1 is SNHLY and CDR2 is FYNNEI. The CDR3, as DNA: TGTGCCAGCAGTGACTGGGGGAGCAAGCGGGAGACCCAGTACTTC. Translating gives CASSDWGSKRETQYF.

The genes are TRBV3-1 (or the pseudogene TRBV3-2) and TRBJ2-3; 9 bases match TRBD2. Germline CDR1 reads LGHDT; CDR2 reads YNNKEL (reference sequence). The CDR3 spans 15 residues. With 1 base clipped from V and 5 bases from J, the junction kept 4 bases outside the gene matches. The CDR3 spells CASSQGGSGGDTQYF. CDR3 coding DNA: TGTGCCAGCAGCCAAGGAGGTAGCGGGGGAGATACGCAGTATTTT.

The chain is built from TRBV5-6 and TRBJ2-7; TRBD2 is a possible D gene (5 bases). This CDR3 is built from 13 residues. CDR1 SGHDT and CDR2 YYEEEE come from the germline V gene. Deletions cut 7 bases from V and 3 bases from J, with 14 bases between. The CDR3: CASARDLLYEQYF. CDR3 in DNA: TGTGCCAGCGCGAGGGATCTACTCTACGAGCAGTACTTC.

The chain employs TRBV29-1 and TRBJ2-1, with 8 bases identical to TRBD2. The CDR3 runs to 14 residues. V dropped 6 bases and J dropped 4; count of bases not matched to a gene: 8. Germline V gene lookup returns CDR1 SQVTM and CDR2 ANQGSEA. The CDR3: CSVHNGGVYNEQFF. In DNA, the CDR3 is TGCAGCGTGCATAACGGGGGGGTATACAATGAGCAGTTCTTC.

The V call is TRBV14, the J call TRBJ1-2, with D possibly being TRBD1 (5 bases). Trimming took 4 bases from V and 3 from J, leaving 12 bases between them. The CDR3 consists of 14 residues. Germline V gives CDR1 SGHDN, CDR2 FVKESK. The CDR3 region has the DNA TGTGCCAGCAGCCGACGTCGGGGCGACTATGGCTACACCTTC. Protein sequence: CASSRRRGDYGYTF.

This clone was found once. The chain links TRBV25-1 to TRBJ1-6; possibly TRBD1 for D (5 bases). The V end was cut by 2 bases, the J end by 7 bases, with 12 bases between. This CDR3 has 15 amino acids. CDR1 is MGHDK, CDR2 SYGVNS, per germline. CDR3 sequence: CASSELSGWNSPLHF. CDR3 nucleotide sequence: TGTGCCAGCAGTGAACTCTCAGGGTGGAATTCACCCCTCCACTTT.

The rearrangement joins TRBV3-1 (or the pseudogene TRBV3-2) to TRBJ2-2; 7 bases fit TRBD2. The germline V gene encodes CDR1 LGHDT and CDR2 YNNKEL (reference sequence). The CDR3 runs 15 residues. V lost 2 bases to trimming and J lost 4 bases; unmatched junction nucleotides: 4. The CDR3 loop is CASSQRGGSTGELFF. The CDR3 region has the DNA TGTGCCAGCAGCCAAAGAGGCGGGAGCACCGGGGAGCTGTTTTTT.

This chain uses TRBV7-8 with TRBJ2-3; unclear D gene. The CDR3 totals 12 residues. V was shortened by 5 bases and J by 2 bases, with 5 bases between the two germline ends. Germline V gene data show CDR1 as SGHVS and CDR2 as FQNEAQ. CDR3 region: CASSTNTDTQYF. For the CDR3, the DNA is TGTGCCAGCAGCACCAACACAGATACGCAGTATTTT. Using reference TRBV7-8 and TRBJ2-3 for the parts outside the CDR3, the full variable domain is GAGVSQSPRYKVAKRGQDVALRCDPISGHVSLFWYQQALGQGPEFLTYFQNEAQLDKSGLPSDRFFAERPEGSVSTLKIQRTQQEDSAVYLCASSTNTDTQYFGPGTRLTVL.

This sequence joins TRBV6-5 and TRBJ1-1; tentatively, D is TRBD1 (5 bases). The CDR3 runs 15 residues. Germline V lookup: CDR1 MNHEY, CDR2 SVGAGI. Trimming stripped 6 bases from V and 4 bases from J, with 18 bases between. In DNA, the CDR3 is TGTGCCAGCAGCCACGGGGGTTCGAAGGGCACTGAAGCTTTCTTT. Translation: CASSHGGSKGTEAFF.

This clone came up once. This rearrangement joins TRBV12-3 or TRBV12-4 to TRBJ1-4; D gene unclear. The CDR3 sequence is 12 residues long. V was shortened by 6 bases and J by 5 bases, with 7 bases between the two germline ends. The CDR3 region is CASRGINEKLFF. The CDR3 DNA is TGTGCCAGCAGGGGCATAAATGAAAAACTGTTTTTT.

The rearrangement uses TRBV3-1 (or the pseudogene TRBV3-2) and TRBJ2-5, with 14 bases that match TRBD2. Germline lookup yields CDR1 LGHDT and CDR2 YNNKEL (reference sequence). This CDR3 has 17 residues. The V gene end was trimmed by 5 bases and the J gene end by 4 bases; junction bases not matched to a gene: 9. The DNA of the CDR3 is TGTGCCAGCAGCTTTCGGACTAGCGGGGGGCTTGGAGAGACCCAGTACTTC. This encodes CASSFRTSGGLGETQYF.

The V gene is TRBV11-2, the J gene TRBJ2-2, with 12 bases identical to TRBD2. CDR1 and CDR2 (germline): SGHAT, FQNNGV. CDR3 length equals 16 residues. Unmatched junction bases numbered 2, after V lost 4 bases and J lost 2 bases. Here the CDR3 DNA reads TGTGCCAGCAGCTCCGGACTAGCGGGAAACACCGGGGAGCTGTTTTTT. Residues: CASSSGLAGNTGELFF.

The chain's CDR3 is CASSIGTAAAGINYNEQFF. The CDR3 region has the DNA TGTGCCAGCAGCATCGGGACAGCGGCGGCGGGGATCAACTACAATGAGCAGTTCTTC. This chain links TRBV3-1 (or the pseudogene TRBV3-2) with TRBJ2-1; D is possibly TRBD1 (7 bases). CDR1 LGHDT and CDR2 YNNKEL come from the germline V gene (reference sequence). This CDR3 contains 19 residues. V lost 5 bases, J lost 3 bases, and 26 bases lay in between.